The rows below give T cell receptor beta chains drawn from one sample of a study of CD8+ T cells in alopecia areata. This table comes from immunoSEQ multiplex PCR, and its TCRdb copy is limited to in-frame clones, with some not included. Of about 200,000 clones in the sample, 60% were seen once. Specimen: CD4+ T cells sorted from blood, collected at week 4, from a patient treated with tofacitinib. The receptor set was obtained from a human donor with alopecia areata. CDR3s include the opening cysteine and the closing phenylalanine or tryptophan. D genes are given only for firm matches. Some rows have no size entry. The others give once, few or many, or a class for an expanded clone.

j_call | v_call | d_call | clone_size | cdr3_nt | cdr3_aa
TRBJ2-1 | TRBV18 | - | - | TGTGCCAGCTTACCCGTATTGTCTTCCTACAATGAGCAGTTCTTC | CASLPVLSSYNEQFF
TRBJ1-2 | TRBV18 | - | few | TGTGCCAGCTCACCCCCCTCCACGGGCTGGGAAGGCTACACCTTC | CASSPPSTGWEGYTF
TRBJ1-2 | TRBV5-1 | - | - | TGCGCCAGCAGCTTGAATCACAGGGATGATGGCTACACCTTC | CASSLNHRDDGYTF
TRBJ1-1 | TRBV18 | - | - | TGTGCCAGCTCACCACCGTCCCTTACTAATGAAGCTTTCTTT | CASSPPSLTNEAFF
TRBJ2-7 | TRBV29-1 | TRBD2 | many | TGCAGCGTCGGAGCTAGCGGGGCCGCCTACGAGCAGTACTTC | CSVGASGAAYEQYF
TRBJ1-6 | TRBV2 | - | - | TGTGCCAGCAGTGACAGGCGGGCCCTCCACTTT | CASSDRRALHF
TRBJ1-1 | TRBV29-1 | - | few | TGCAGCGTCTGGACGGGAAACACTGAAGCTTTCTTT | CSVWTGNTEAFF
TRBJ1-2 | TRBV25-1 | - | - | TGTGCCAGCAGTGAATATGGGAAAACTAACTATGGCTACACCTTC | CASSEYGKTNYGYTF
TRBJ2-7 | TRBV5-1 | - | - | TGCGCCAGCAGCTTGGAAGGGACATATTCTTACGAGCAGTACTTC | CASSLEGTYSYEQYF
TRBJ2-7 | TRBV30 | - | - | TGTGCCTGCCACCCACTGAATAGGCGCGAGCAGTACTTC | CACHPLNRREQYF
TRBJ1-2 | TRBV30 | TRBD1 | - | TGTGCCTGGAGTCAACAGGGGCCCTATGGCTACACCTTC | CAWSQQGPYGYTF
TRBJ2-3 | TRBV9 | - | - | TGTGCCAGCAGCGTAGCCCAGCAAGATACGCAGTATTTT | CASSVAQQDTQYF
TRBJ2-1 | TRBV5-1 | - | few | TGCGCCAGCAGGAAATCAGGGAGTTACAATGAGCAGTTCTTC | CASRKSGSYNEQFF
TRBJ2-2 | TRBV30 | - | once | TGTGCCTGGAGTGTAGTGGGGTACTACACCGGGGAGCTGTTTTTT | CAWSVVGYYTGELFF
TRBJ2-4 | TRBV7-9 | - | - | TGTGCCAGCAGCTTAGAAGGCTTAGCCAAAAACATTCAGTACTTC | CASSLEGLAKNIQYF
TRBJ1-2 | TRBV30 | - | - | TGTGCCTGGAGTGGGCAGGGGCCTAACTATGGCTACACCTTC | CAWSGQGPNYGYTF
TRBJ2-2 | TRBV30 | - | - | TGTGCCTGGAGTTCATACATATCCGGGGAGCTGTTTTTT | CAWSSYISGELFF